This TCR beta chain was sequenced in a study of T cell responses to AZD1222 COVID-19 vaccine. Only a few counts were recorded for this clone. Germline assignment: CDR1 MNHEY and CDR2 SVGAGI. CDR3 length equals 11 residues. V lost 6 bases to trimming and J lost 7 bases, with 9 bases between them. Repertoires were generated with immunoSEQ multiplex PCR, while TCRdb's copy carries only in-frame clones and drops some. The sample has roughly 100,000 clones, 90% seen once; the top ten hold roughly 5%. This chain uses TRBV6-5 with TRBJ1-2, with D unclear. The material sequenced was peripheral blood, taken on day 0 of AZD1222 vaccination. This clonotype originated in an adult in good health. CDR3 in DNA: TGTGCCAGCAGATGGCTGGCTGGCTACACCTTC. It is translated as CASRWLAGYTF.